The 18 T cell receptor beta chains in this list originate from one sample, sequenced in a study of blood T cell repertoires in COVID-19. TCRdb keeps only in-frame clones here, not all; method: immunoSEQ multiplex PCR. Of 350,000 to 450,000 clones detected, about nine tenths appear once; the ten largest clones hold 1.7%. Source material: PBMCs or T cells enriched from blood (not recorded which). Receptors were obtained from a woman aged 25-40 years who had recovered from COVID-19.

The chain is built from TRBV18 and TRBJ1-5; D is possibly TRBD1 (6 bases). This CDR3 spans 13 amino acids. CDR1 KGHSH and CDR2 LQKENI come from the germline V gene. Trimming removed 1 base at V and 7 bases at J, with 8 bases between. CDR3 in DNA: TGTGCCAGCTCACCACGGACAGAGCAGCCCCAGCATTTT. This codes for CASSPRTEQPQHF.

The genes are TRBV5-1 and TRBJ2-2; 11 bases agree with TRBD2. After removal of 4 bases from V and 5 bases from J, the junction contained 7 bases not matched to a gene. The CDR3 runs to 16 residues. Germline V gene data show CDR1 as SGHRS and CDR2 as YFSETQ. The CDR3 spells CASSITSGRGTGELFF. In nucleotides, the CDR3 is TGCGCCAGCAGCATTACTAGCGGGAGAGGGACCGGGGAGCTGTTTTTT.

The chain has TRBV5-1 and TRBJ1-1, with D possibly being TRBD1 (6 bases). V was trimmed by 5 bases and J by 8 bases, leaving 16 bases between them. This CDR3 contains 13 residues. Germline assignment: CDR1 SGHRS and CDR2 YFSETQ. CDR3 DNA: TGCGCCAGCAGTTTGACAGGTTTTGGGGAAGCTTTCTTT. As protein: CASSLTGFGEAFF.

J is TRBJ2-5 and V is TRBV5-4, with D possibly matching TRBD2 (5 bases). The V gene lost 2 bases and the J gene lost 5 bases, with 10 bases spanning the gap. Germline V gene data show CDR1 as SGHNT and CDR2 as YYREEE (reference sequence). The CDR3 is 13 residues long. CDR3 region: CASSFVGVETQYF. Here the CDR3 DNA reads TGTGCCAGCAGCTTCGTGGGAGTGGAGACCCAGTACTTC.

This chain links TRBV5-8 with TRBJ2-2; perhaps TRBD2 as D (5 bases). Deletions cut 0 bases from V and 7 bases from J, with 10 bases between. There are 14 residues in the CDR3. From germline, CDR1 is SGHTS and CDR2 YDEGEE. The CDR3 DNA sequence: TGTGCCAGCAGCTTGGGACCCAGCGGCGGGGAGCTGTTTTTT. Translation: CASSLGPSGGELFF. Looking up the rest from reference TRBV5-8 and TRBJ2-2 gives the full variable domain: EAGVTQSPTHLIKTRGQQATLRCSPISGHTSVYWYQQALGLGLQFLLWYDEGEERNRGNFPPRFSGRQFPNYSSELNVNALELEDSALYLCASSLGPSGGELFFGEGSRLTVL.

This chain joins TRBV7-8 and TRBJ1-3; D remains unclear. Germline CDR1 is SGHVS and CDR2 is FQNEAQ. V gave up 5 bases and J gave up 3 bases, with 8 bases separating them. The CDR3 covers 13 residues. The CDR3 DNA is TGTGCCAGCAGCCTTTCCGGTGGAAACACCATATATTTT. Amino acid sequence: CASSLSGGNTIYF.

The chain combines TRBV4-1 with TRBJ2-7; 8 nucleotides align to TRBD2. With V trimmed by 1 base and J by 6 bases, 5 bases remained unmatched. This CDR3 has 14 residues. The germline V gene encodes CDR1 MGHRA and CDR2 YSYEKL. The CDR3 is CASSQVAGGFEQYF. The CDR3 DNA is TGCGCCAGCAGCCAAGTTGCGGGGGGTTTCGAGCAGTACTTC.

This clone was recorded only once. The CDR3 here is CASRDSFNEKLFF. The CDR3 DNA reads TGTGCCAGCAGGGACAGCTTCAATGAAAAACTGTTTTTT. The V call is TRBV6-4, the J call TRBJ1-4; D is perhaps TRBD1 (6 bases). This CDR3 comprises 13 residues. Trimming removed 6 bases from V and 5 bases from J, with 10 bases in between. Germline values: CDR1 MRHNA, CDR2 SNTAGT.

V and J are TRBV5-1 and TRBJ2-1, with TRBD2 identical over 8 bases. The CDR3 runs to 15 residues. Unmatched junction bases numbered 2, after V lost 0 bases and J lost 3 bases. Germline V gene lookup returns CDR1 SGHRS and CDR2 YFSETQ. As DNA, the CDR3 is TGCGCCAGCAGCTTGGAAAGCGGGAGCTACAATGAGCAGTTCTTC. As protein: CASSLESGSYNEQFF.

The rearrangement joins TRBV24-1 to TRBJ2-1; 11 positions agree with TRBD2. The CDR3 is 16 residues long. The ends lost 2 bases at V and 3 bases at J; junction bases unmatched: 2. Per germline, CDR1 KGHDR and CDR2 SFDVKD. CDR3 amino acids: CATSDSTSGGYNEQFF. In DNA form, the CDR3 reads TGTGCCACCAGTGATTCTACTAGCGGGGGCTACAATGAGCAGTTCTTC.

The chain couples TRBV11-2 to TRBJ2-1; TRBD2 aligns across 7 bases. The germline V gene has CDR1 SGHAT and CDR2 FQNNGV. The CDR3 has 15 residues. After removal of 3 bases from V and 2 bases from J, the junction contained 4 bases not matched to a gene. CDR3 sequence (DNA): TGTGCCAGCAGCTTCGAGCGGGAACCCTACAATGAGCAGTTCTTC. Encoded protein: CASSFEREPYNEQFF.

This chain connects TRBV2 to TRBJ2-7; a weak D match, TRBD2 (6 bases). V dropped 6 bases and J dropped 4 bases, with 10 bases sitting between them. The germline V gene has CDR1 SNHLY and CDR2 FYNNEI. The CDR3 loop spans 12 amino acids. The CDR3 spells CASRVTSYEQYF. The DNA of the CDR3 is TGTGCCAGCAGAGTGACTAGTTACGAGCAGTACTTC.

The gene calls are TRBV2 and TRBJ2-1, with 8 positions matching TRBD2. The CDR3 length is 18 residues. Germline V CDR1 and CDR2: SNHLY, FYNNEI. V dropped 4 bases and J dropped 9; count of bases not matched to a gene: 20. CDR3 amino acids: CASSGDAPGLVFVPEQFF. In DNA, the CDR3 is TGTGCCAGCAGTGGGGATGCTCCGGGACTAGTATTCGTTCCTGAGCAGTTCTTC.

The V call is TRBV5-1, the J call TRBJ1-2, with TRBD1 matching over 9 bases. Germline CDR1 SGHRS, CDR2 YFSETQ. J was trimmed by 4 bases and V by 0 bases; bases with no gene match: 4. The CDR3 covers 15 residues. CDR3 nucleotides: TGCGCCAGCAGCTTGGGAGGGACAGGGACCTATGGCTACACCTTC. Its protein product is CASSLGGTGTYGYTF.

This clone was picked up a small number of times. The chain has TRBV5-1 and TRBJ1-4; D might be TRBD1 (5 bases). This CDR3 has 17 amino acids. Germline V gene sequence: CDR1 SGHRS, CDR2 YFSETQ. Trimming cost V 4 bases and J 5 bases, with 21 bases left between them. The CDR3 protein is CASSLHGAQGSNEKLFF. The CDR3 DNA is TGCGCCAGCAGCCTCCATGGGGCCCAGGGATCGAATGAAAAACTGTTTTTT.

V is TRBV6-1 and J is TRBJ1-4; 10 nucleotides match TRBD1. CDR1 and CDR2 (germline): MNHNS, SASEGT. V shed 3 bases, J shed 8 bases, and the junction held 9 bases outside the gene matches. The CDR3 has 16 residues. In DNA form, the CDR3 reads TGTGCCAGCAGTGACGACCGGGACAGGGGAAAAGAAAAACTGTTTTTT. Its protein is CASSDDRDRGKEKLFF.

Comments on this clone: The junction departs from the called germline gene at one end, perhaps through a read error. The chain recombines TRBV18 with TRBJ2-1, with 8 nucleotides matching TRBD2. CDR3 size: 15 residues. Germline values: CDR1 KGHSH, CDR2 LQKENI. CDR3 amino acids: CASTPAGASYNEQFF. The CDR3 bases are TGTGCCAGCACACCAGCGGGGGCCTCCTACAATGAGCAGTTCTTC.

The rearrangement links TRBV5-4 to TRBJ2-7; possibly TRBD1 for D (6 bases). The V end was cut by 4 bases, the J end by 0 bases, with 17 bases between. CDR3 length: 16 amino acids. Germline V gives CDR1 SGHNT, CDR2 YYREEE (reference sequence). The CDR3 protein is CASSLRTGQSSYEQYF. DNA for the CDR3: TGTGCCAGCAGCCTGCGTACGGGACAAAGCTCCTACGAGCAGTACTTC.